This T cell receptor beta chain appears in the sequencing data of a study of blood T cell repertoires in COVID-19. V dropped 1 base and J dropped 11; count of bases not matched to a gene: 7. CDR1 SQVTM and CDR2 ANQGSEA come from the germline V gene. The CDR3 is made up of 15 amino acids. Recovered status in Cohort 3 required two negative PCRs, clearance, or symptom resolution. The protocol was immunoSEQ multiplex PCR, while the TCRdb copy is restricted to in-frame clones and leaves out a portion. The sample has over 200,000 clones, 84% seen once. The sequence derives from a man aged 55-75 years who had recovered from COVID-19. The chain couples TRBV29-1 to TRBJ2-1; 14 bases fit TRBD2. The sample taken for sequencing was PBMCs or T cells enriched from blood (not recorded which). The CDR3 is CSVEAGTSGGSKQFF. The DNA for the CDR3 is TGCAGCGTTGAAGCAGGGACTAGCGGGGGTAGTAAGCAGTTCTTC.